The source of this TCR beta chain is a study of blood T cell repertoires in COVID-19. J lost 0 bases, V lost 0 bases, and 10 bases had no gene match. CDR3 length: 18 residues. Per germline, CDR1 MGHRA and CDR2 YSYEKL. Per the study methods: Amplification from reference gene primers served as the basis for estimated nucleated cell counts. Clones were read by immunoSEQ multiplex PCR, and TCRdb kept only the in-frame ones, dropping some. That table supplies the V and J calls and clone size; D and trimming were determined from the DNA. The sample has about 260,000 clones, approximately 88% seen once. The chain employs TRBV4-1 and TRBJ2-7; 8 nucleotides agree with TRBD1. Sequenced input: peripheral blood. This clonotype originated in a woman in her 70s with COVID-19, enrolled during active disease. This chain's CDR3 is CASSQDIIRDRSSYEQYF. As DNA, the CDR3 is TGCGCCAGCAGCCAAGACATTATCCGGGACAGGAGCTCCTACGAGCAGTACTTC.